Shown below are 3 T cell receptor beta chains from a single sample sequenced in a study of cytomegalovirus exposure and HLA in healthy donors. Primers: 60 Vbeta forward and 13 Jbeta reverse. Generated by immunoSEQ multiplex PCR, the TCRdb table keeps only in-frame clones and is missing some. This table holds hundreds of thousands of clones, approximately 84% found once. What was sequenced was PBMCs. The receptors come from a woman between 40 and 55 years old in good health and CMV-seronegative.

This chain joins TRBV7-9 and TRBJ2-5, with 7 bases aligning to TRBD2. CDR1 is SEHNR and CDR2 is FQNEAQ in the germline V gene (reference sequence). CDR3 length: 13 amino acids. J gave up 5 bases and V 0 bases, and 0 bases lay outside the gene matches. CDR3 sequence: CASSLAGGETQYF. The DNA for the CDR3 is TGTGCCAGCAGCTTAGCCGGGGGGGAGACCCAGTACTTC. Drawing the rest from reference TRBV7-9 and TRBJ2-5, the complete variable domain is DTGVSQNPRHKITKRGQNVTFRCDPISEHNRLYWYRQTLGQGPEFLTYFQNEAQLEKSRLLSDRFSAERPKGSFSTLEIQRTEQGDSAMYLCASSLAGGETQYFGPGTRLLVL.

CDR3 in amino acids: CASSLVGGASGEQYF. CDR3 bases: TGTGCCAGCAGCTTAGTAGGGGGCGCTTCGGGCGAGCAGTACTTC. V is TRBV7-2 and J is TRBJ2-7; 7 bases fit TRBD1. This CDR3 is built from 15 residues. Trimming at V came to 1 base and at J to 6 bases, leaving 9 bases not matched to a gene. The germline CDR1 and CDR2 sequences are SGHTA and FQGNSA.

The chain employs TRBV4-2 and TRBJ2-2; 7 bases agree with TRBD2. Per the germline V gene, CDR1 is LGHNA and CDR2 is YNFKEQ. This CDR3 comprises 16 residues. Trimming took 3 bases from V and 0 from J; bases not matched to a gene: 4. CDR3 sequence reads: CASSQFSGANTGELFF. The CDR3 DNA follows: TGTGCCAGCAGCCAGTTCAGCGGGGCGAACACCGGGGAGCTGTTTTTT.